This entry is about one TCR beta chain. Antigen specificity is unknown. The sample comes from a study of radiotherapy plus CTLA-4 blockade in lung cancer. Notes on the study in general: Radiotherapy with ipilimumab was followed by blood expansion of tumor-derived clones.

TCRdb keeps only in-frame clones here, not all; method: immunoSEQ multiplex PCR. The sample lists 71,000 or so clones, around 86% seen once, with around 0.8% in the top ten. CDR1 MGHDK and CDR2 SYGVNS come from the germline V gene. V trimming: 6 bases; J trimming: 5 bases; junction bases outside the gene matches: 7. CDR3 length: 15 residues. Chemo-refractory metastatic non-small-cell lung cancer patients were treated with focal radiation plus CTLA-4 blockade with ipilimumab. V and J are TRBV25-1 and TRBJ2-2; 9 nucleotides match TRBD1. The origin of this receptor is a human donor with non-small cell lung cancer who had stable disease on radiotherapy plus ipilimumab. The material was peripheral blood, obtained from a patient treated with radiotherapy plus ipilimumab. The CDR3 bases are TGTGCCAGCAGGGGGGACAGGGCCTTTACCGGGGAGCTGTTTTTT. Protein: CASRGDRAFTGELFF.